The 21 T cell receptor beta chains given below trace back to one sample, sequenced in a study of T cells expressing NK-cell markers. TCRdb reprocessed the 5' RACE reads, with one entry per CDR3 protein and no DNA. The listing contains hundreds of thousands of distinct CDR3 sequences. Sequencing used blood T cells: a sorted CD56 or NKG2C T cell subset, CD4+ or CD8+ T cells, or bulk PBMC T cells (not recorded which). The origin of the receptors is a man aged 18 to 35 in good health.

This sequence joins TRBV6-5 and TRBJ1-2. Germline V gene sequence: CDR1 MNHEY, CDR2 SVGAGI. The CDR3 totals 18 residues. CDR3 sequence: CASSYSNVLAESSYGYTF.

This chain links TRBV24-1 with TRBJ2-6. This CDR3 region has 14 residues. Looked up from germline, CDR1 is KGHDR and CDR2 is SFDVKD. The CDR3 sequence: CATSEPNAANVLTF.

The V gene is TRBV6-1, the J gene TRBJ2-2; TCRdb designates TRBD1, a call that cannot be tested without DNA. Germline V gene lookup returns CDR1 MNHNS and CDR2 SASEGT. The CDR3 has 15 residues. The CDR3 region is CASEGGGLNTGELFF.

The V and J genes are TRBV11-2 and TRBJ2-1; TCRdb proposes TRBD2, but this gene call is untestable without DNA. The germline CDR1 and CDR2 sequences are SGHAT and FQNNGV. The CDR3 spans 16 residues. The CDR3 reads CASSHQLAGPYNEQFF. Supplemented by reference TRBV11-2 and TRBJ2-1, the full variable domain reads EAGVAQSPRYKIIEKRQSVAFWCNPISGHATLYWYQQILGQGPKLLIQFQNNGVVDDSQLPKDRFSAERLKGVDSTLKIQPAKLEDSAVYLCASSHQLAGPYNEQFFGPGTRLTVL.

The chain links TRBV4-3 to TRBJ2-5. The CDR3 contains 12 residues. Germline V gives CDR1 LGHNA, CDR2 YSLEER. The CDR3: CASSQDFQTQYF.

The J gene is TRBJ2-2, the V gene TRBV21-1; TCRdb gives TRBD2 as the D gene, but with no DNA this cannot be confirmed. TRBV21-1 is listed as a pseudogene. The CDR3 spans 17 residues. The CDR3 is CASSKPSGRAHTGELFF.

CDR3 sequence reads: CASSNGKPGNEQFF. The chain carries TRBV5-1 and TRBJ2-1; TCRdb designates TRBD1, a call that cannot be tested without DNA. Germline CDR1 and CDR2: SGHRS and YFSETQ. This CDR3 contains 14 residues.

This chain connects TRBV11-2 to TRBJ2-6; with no DNA, the TCRdb D assignment of TRBD1 cannot be verified. Germline V gives CDR1 SGHAT, CDR2 FQNNGV. CDR3 length: 18 amino acids. CDR3 in amino acids: CASSTRDLGFAGANVLTF.

The V call is TRBV4-3, the J call TRBJ1-3. This CDR3 is 15 amino acids long. Germline CDR1 reads LGHNA; CDR2 reads YSLEER. CDR3 sequence reads: CASSQDVTAGNTIYF.

The CDR3 loop reads CASSSRLPGQGFYEQYF. V usage is TRBV12-3 or TRBV12-4 and J usage is TRBJ2-7; lacking DNA, the TRBD1 call made by TCRdb goes unchecked. CDR3 length equals 17 residues.

V gene TRBV18 combines with J gene TRBJ2-1; TCRdb returns TRBD2, unconfirmable since there is no DNA. The CDR3 extends over 16 amino acids. CDR1 is KGHSH, CDR2 LQKENI, per germline. The CDR3 is CASSPGPGGFYNEQFF.

This chain connects TRBV20-1 to TRBJ1-3; TCRdb outputs TRBD1, but without DNA this stays unchecked. The CDR3 totals 14 residues. Germline CDR1 is DFQATT and CDR2 is SNEGSKA (reference sequence). CDR3 residues: CSATRDNSGNTIYF.

The chain has TRBV5-1 and TRBJ2-1; the TRBD1 assignment by TCRdb is unverifiable without DNA. In germline, CDR1 is SGHRS, CDR2 YFSETQ. The CDR3 contains 17 residues. The CDR3 reads CASSLSTGGISYNEQFF. Using reference TRBV5-1 and TRBJ2-1 for the parts outside the CDR3, the full variable domain is KAGVTQTPRYLIKTRGQQVTLSCSPISGHRSVSWYQQTPGQGLQFLFEYFSETQRNKGNFPGRFSGRQFSNSRSEMNVSTLELGDSALYLCASSLSTGGISYNEQFFGPGTRLTVL.

This chain uses TRBV27 with TRBJ2-3. Germline loops: CDR1 MNHEY, CDR2 SMNVEV (reference sequence). The CDR3 consists of 19 residues. CDR3 loop: CASSPNAKTIRTPTDTQYF.

The chain joins TRBV24-1 to TRBJ1-5; with no DNA, the TCRdb D assignment of TRBD1 cannot be verified. Germline-derived CDR1 and CDR2 are KGHDR and SFDVKD. The length of the CDR3 is 14 residues. The CDR3 region is CATSDLGAEGPQHF.

The chain carries TRBV20-1 and TRBJ2-7; absent DNA, TCRdb's TRBD2 call cannot be checked. The germline CDR1 and CDR2 sequences are DFQATT and SNEGSKA (reference sequence). The CDR3 runs 17 residues. CDR3 amino acids: CSASLSSGRAISYEQYF.

V gene TRBV7-6 combines with J gene TRBJ1-3. The CDR3 has 14 amino acids. Germline V gene data show CDR1 as SGHVS and CDR2 as FNYEAQ. CDR3 residues: CASSARRSGNTIYF. Supplemented by reference TRBV7-6 and TRBJ1-3, the full variable domain reads GAGVSQSPRYKVTKRGQDVALRCDPISGHVSLYWYRQALGQGPEFLTYFNYEAQQDKSGLPNDRFSAERPEGSISTLTIQRTEQRDSAMYRCASSARRSGNTIYFGEGSWLTVV.

V is TRBV11-3 and J is TRBJ2-2; without DNA, the TCRdb call of TRBD1 cannot be checked. CDR3 length equals 15 residues. The germline CDR1 and CDR2 sequences are SGHNT and YENEEA. CDR3 sequence reads: CASSWAGISTGELFF.

The chain joins TRBV7-8 to TRBJ2-7; TCRdb's D call, TRBD1, is unchecked because there is no DNA. The length of the CDR3 is 16 residues. Per the germline V gene, CDR1 is SGHVS and CDR2 is FQNEAQ. CDR3 amino acids: CASSFRDRGIGSEQYF.

Here the CDR3 reads CATSGWDTNTQYF. J is TRBJ2-3 and V is TRBV24-1; TCRdb selects TRBD1, and the lack of DNA leaves this call unchecked. This CDR3 has 13 residues. The germline V gene has CDR1 KGHDR and CDR2 SFDVKD.

The chain uses TRBV29-1 and TRBJ2-1; TCRdb indicates TRBD2, and absent DNA this call remains unverified. The CDR3 spans 15 residues. Germline V gives CDR1 SQVTM, CDR2 ANQGSEA. This CDR3 is CSVPRSGSSYNEQFF.